The clone carrying this T cell receptor (beta chain) was seen more than once but under ten times. The data are from a study of glioma-infiltrating T cells. TCR alpha and beta CDR3 regions were amplified from RNA using iRepertoire nested multiplex PCR. For one-step reverse transcription and amplification, roughly 95-450 ng of tissue mRNA or PBMC total RNA was used. TCRdb fed the multiplex PCR reads into MiXCR, producing one record per CDR3 protein. The table has approximately 140,000 distinct CDR3 sequences, 24% seen once. The V end lost 4 bases, the J end lost 7 bases, and 10 bases lay between the germline ends. The CDR3 totals 12 residues. Germline CDR1 LGHDT, CDR2 YNNKEL (reference sequence).

V gene TRBV3-1 combines with J gene TRBJ1-1; the D gene is possibly TRBD1 (5 bases). This TCR was sampled from a human donor with low-grade glioma or glioblastoma, undergoing nonglioma brain surgery, or in good health (not recorded which). The specimen sequenced was glioma tissue, nonneoplastic brain tissue, or PBMCs (not recorded which). CDR3 loop: CASSRGRNEAFF. Here the CDR3 DNA reads TGTGCCAGCAGCCGGGGCCGGAATGAAGCTTTCTTT.